This T cell receptor (beta chain) was captured by sequencing in a study of blood T cell repertoires in COVID-19. Assay: immunoSEQ multiplex PCR; the TCRdb copy retains only in-frame clones and omits some. The sample lists around 340,000 clones, 65% to 90% occurring once. This CDR3 has 14 residues. V dropped 3 bases and J dropped 6; count of bases not matched to a gene: 4. The V gene's germline CDR1 is SGDLS and CDR2 YYNGEE. This sequence originates from a woman aged 55 to 70 with COVID-19, enrolled during active disease. The sequencing sample was made of peripheral blood. The chain joins TRBV9 to TRBJ1-4, with 8 positions matching TRBD1. CDR3 nucleotides: TGTGCCAGCAGCGCGGGACAGGAGGATGAAAAACTGTTTTTT. It codes for CASSAGQEDEKLFF.